One sample yielded the 6 T cell receptor beta chains listed below, sequenced in a study of blood T cell repertoires in COVID-19 (dated by TCRdb to 2019 to 2021). The library was produced with the immunoSEQ multiplex PCR assay. As stored in TCRdb, this immuneACCESS dataset retains in-frame rearrangements with V and J assigned. A fraction of the clones does not appear; measured against another copy, unresolved V genes explain less than half of the discrepancy, and the remainder lacks a known reason. This sample holds 250,000 or so clones; approximately 86% were observed only once. Jointly, the top ten make up over 5.5% of the sample. The sample consisted of peripheral blood. Every receptor here comes from a woman aged 60-70 years with active or convalescent COVID-19.

The chain combines TRBV18 with TRBJ2-2; TRBD1 matches at 9 bases. The CDR3 covers 18 residues. Per germline, CDR1 KGHSH and CDR2 LQKENI. With 3 bases clipped from V and 4 bases from J, the junction kept 12 bases outside the gene matches. Here the CDR3 reads CASSPRSIRGQGTGELFF. CDR3 DNA: TGTGCCAGCTCACCGAGGAGTATCAGGGGACAGGGCACCGGGGAGCTGTTTTTT.

This sequence joins TRBV18 and TRBJ2-1; 8 bases line up with TRBD1. The germline gives CDR1 KGHSH, CDR2 LQKENI. Trimming removed 2 bases from V and 0 bases from J; junction bases left unmatched: 9. The CDR3 is 18 amino acids. The CDR3 loop is CASSPAGQAPGSYNEQFF. Here the CDR3 DNA reads TGTGCCAGCTCACCAGCGGGACAGGCCCCCGGCTCCTACAATGAGCAGTTCTTC.

The chain has TRBV20-1 and TRBJ2-1, with 12 nucleotides matching TRBD2. V lost 3 bases, J lost 6 bases, and 18 bases stayed unmatched. There are 19 residues in the CDR3. Germline V gene data show CDR1 as DFQATT and CDR2 as SNEGSKA (reference sequence). CDR3 DNA sequence: TGCAGTGCTAGTGACACAAGGGGACTAGCGGGTCTAGGGGGCAATGAGCAGTTCTTC. It encodes CSASDTRGLAGLGGNEQFF.

The rearrangement links TRBV3-1 (or the pseudogene TRBV3-2) to TRBJ2-1; TRBD2 aligns across 12 bases. The V gene's germline CDR1 is LGHDT and CDR2 YNNKEL (reference sequence). The V segment lost 4 bases and the J segment 4 bases; nucleotides outside the gene matches: 8. The CDR3 runs 17 residues. The CDR3 DNA follows: TGTGCCAGCAGCCCCTGGACTAGCGGGAACCTATACAATGAGCAGTTCTTC. It codes for CASSPWTSGNLYNEQFF.

The chain recombines TRBV10-3 with TRBJ1-2, with 9 nucleotides matching TRBD1. CDR3 length equals 14 residues. The V and J ends lost 5 bases and 6 bases, in that order; junction bases with no gene match: 7. Per germline, CDR1 ENHRY and CDR2 SYGVKD. CDR3 loop: CAISLGTGQDGYTF. CDR3 nucleotides: TGTGCCATCAGTCTCGGGACAGGGCAAGATGGCTACACCTTC.

Only one count was recorded for this clone. This sequence joins TRBV19 and TRBJ2-7; 7 bases are shared with TRBD1. The trim removed 1 base at V and 4 bases at J, leaving 10 bases unmatched. This CDR3 spans 16 amino acids. Germline V CDR1 and CDR2: LNHDA, SQIVND (reference sequence). Here the CDR3 DNA reads TGTGCCAGTAGTATAGGAACCCCGGGACAGCCATACGAGCAGTACTTC. It codes for CASSIGTPGQPYEQYF.